These 18 T cell receptor beta chains came from one sample sequenced in a study of blood T cell repertoires in COVID-19. Some clones are missing from TCRdb's copy, which holds only in-frame ones; the method was immunoSEQ multiplex PCR. The table shows 150,000 to 200,000 clones, with more than 80% occurring only once. The sequencing input was PBMCs or T cells enriched from blood (not recorded which). All receptors come from a man aged 35 to 55 who had recovered from COVID-19.

The chain carries TRBV19 and TRBJ1-1, with 8 bases lining up with TRBD1. J lost 1 base, V lost 10 bases, and 8 bases had no gene match. The germline V gene encodes CDR1 LNHDA and CDR2 SQIVND (reference sequence). This CDR3 contains 14 residues. CDR3 coding DNA: TGTGCCACAAACAGGGGGGATAGGAACACTGAAGCTTTCTTT. Translation: CATNRGDRNTEAFF.

V gene TRBV19 combines with J gene TRBJ1-5; no definite D call. Germline CDR1 is LNHDA and CDR2 is SQIVND (reference sequence). This CDR3 has 17 residues. The V end lost 3 bases, the J end lost 0 bases, and 15 bases lay between the germline ends. The CDR3 region has the DNA TGTGCCAGTAGTATTTTATCGGGGTTGAGTAGCAATCAGCCCCAGCATTTT. Translation gives CASSILSGLSSNQPQHF.

This chain links TRBV29-1 with TRBJ1-5, with a possible D match to TRBD1 (6 bases). The CDR3 runs to 13 residues. Germline loops: CDR1 SQVTM, CDR2 ANQGSEA. V was cut by 2 bases and J by 4 bases, with 9 bases left in between. The CDR3 spells CSVETGPNQPQHF. The CDR3 region has the DNA TGCAGCGTTGAAACAGGGCCTAATCAGCCCCAGCATTTT.

The V gene is TRBV6-1, the J gene TRBJ2-2; D not resolved. V was trimmed by 2 bases and J by 1 base, leaving 8 bases between them. The CDR3 is 15 residues long. CDR1 is MNHNS, CDR2 SASEGT, per germline. The CDR3 sequence is CASSEWAWNTGELFF. In DNA, the CDR3 is TGTGCCAGCAGTGAATGGGCGTGGAACACCGGGGAGCTGTTTTTT.

The table lists this clone with a few counts. The V gene is TRBV7-9, the J gene TRBJ2-1; the match to TRBD1 covers 8 bases. This CDR3 contains 13 residues. Germline V gene sequence: CDR1 SEHNR, CDR2 FQNEAQ (reference sequence). V gave up 5 bases and J gave up 4 bases; unmatched junction bases: 1. In nucleotides, the CDR3 is TGTGCCAGCAGCGGACAGGGATACAATGAGCAGTTCTTC. Translation gives CASSGQGYNEQFF.

The rearrangement joins TRBV2 to TRBJ1-1; D not certain. Germline V CDR1 and CDR2: SNHLY, FYNNEI. This CDR3 contains 15 residues. Trimming stripped 1 base from V and 0 bases from J, with 9 bases between. The CDR3 region has the DNA TGTGCCAGCAGTGAAGACAGAACCATGAACACTGAAGCTTTCTTT. This sequence encodes CASSEDRTMNTEAFF.

Written as DNA, the CDR3 is TGCAGCGTTAGACGGGAGAACACTGAAGCTTTCTTT. Encoded protein: CSVRRENTEAFF. J is TRBJ1-1 and V is TRBV29-1; D remains unclear. The V end lost 5 bases, the J end lost 1 base, and 8 bases lay between the germline ends. The length of the CDR3 is 12 residues. Looked up from germline, CDR1 is SQVTM and CDR2 is ANQGSEA.

The chain recombines TRBV29-1 with TRBJ2-6, with D possibly TRBD1 on 5 matching bases. Per germline, CDR1 SQVTM and CDR2 ANQGSEA. The germline V and J ends were trimmed by 6 bases and 0 bases, with 18 bases remaining between them. This CDR3 spans 17 amino acids. The CDR3 nucleotides read TGCAGCGTCCACTGGGGCATACCCAACTCTGGGGCCAACGTCCTGACTTTC. Residues: CSVHWGIPNSGANVLTF.

The chain is built from TRBV27 and TRBJ1-5; the D is unclear. V lost 0 bases and J 7 bases, leaving 7 bases between the germline ends. Germline loops: CDR1 MNHEY, CDR2 SMNVEV (reference sequence). This CDR3 has 13 residues. Written as DNA, the CDR3 is TGTGCCAGCAGTTTATCCCTCTACCAGCCCCAGCATTTT. Amino acids: CASSLSLYQPQHF.

The chain couples TRBV29-1 to TRBJ2-5, with D perhaps TRBD1 (6 bases). The V end was cut by 6 bases, the J end by 1 base, with 18 bases between. This CDR3 has 15 amino acids. Germline CDR1 reads SQVTM; CDR2 reads ANQGSEA. The CDR3 loop reads CSVPPWAGAQETQYF. The CDR3 DNA reads TGCAGCGTACCCCCCTGGGCAGGGGCCCAAGAGACCCAGTACTTC. Full variable domain (remainder filled in from reference TRBV29-1 and TRBJ2-5): SAVISQKPSRDICQRGTSLTIQCQVDSQVTMMFWYRQQPGQSLTLIATANQGSEATYESGFVIDKFPISRPNLTFSTLTVSNMSPEDSSIYLCSVPPWAGAQETQYFGPGTRLLVL.

The V gene is TRBV12-5, the J gene TRBJ1-1; D unresolved. The length of the CDR3 is 15 residues. Per germline, CDR1 LGHNT and CDR2 FRNRAP. The CDR3 sequence: CVSSLGSSMNTEAFF. CDR3 in DNA: TGTGTTAGCTCGCTCGGGTCCTCTATGAACACTGAAGCTTTCTTT.

The chain employs TRBV5-1 and TRBJ2-3; D remains ambiguous. V was clipped by 4 bases and J by 0 bases, with 6 bases between them. CDR3 size: 13 residues. Germline V CDR1 and CDR2: SGHRS, YFSETQ. The CDR3 region is CASSDSSTDTQYF. In DNA form, the CDR3 reads TGCGCCAGCAGCGACTCAAGCACAGATACGCAGTATTTT.

This clone was found a few times. This chain links TRBV30 with TRBJ1-1, with a weak D call TRBD1 (6 bases). Germline CDR1 reads GTSNPN; CDR2 reads SVGIG (reference sequence). The CDR3 length is 12 residues. This CDR3 is CAERGTDTEAFF. DNA for the CDR3: TGTGCTGAAAGGGGGACGGATACTGAAGCTTTCTTT.

This chain joins TRBV24-1 and TRBJ1-2; D might be TRBD1 (5 bases). Germline assignment: CDR1 KGHDR and CDR2 SFDVKD. Trimming took off 4 bases at V and 8 bases at J, with 22 bases between the two ends. The CDR3 runs to 16 residues. CDR3 sequence reads: CATSDREDRTSGGYTF. DNA of the CDR3: TGTGCCACCAGTGACCGAGAAGACAGAACATCGGGCGGCTACACCTTC.

This sequence joins TRBV9 and TRBJ1-6, with D uncertain. Trimming cost V 0 bases and J 5 bases, with 3 bases left between them. This CDR3 spans 13 amino acids. Germline CDR1 reads SGDLS; CDR2 reads YYNGEE. Written as DNA, the CDR3 is TGTGCCAGCAGCGTAGCTGATAATTCACCCCTCCACTTT. Translating it yields CASSVADNSPLHF.

CDR3 in DNA: TGTGCCAGCAGCCAGACAGGGGACTACGAGCAGTACTTC. Protein sequence: CASSQTGDYEQYF. This sequence joins TRBV12-3 or TRBV12-4 and TRBJ2-7, with 8 bases fitting TRBD1. This CDR3 region has 13 residues. V was clipped by 6 bases and J by 3 bases; unmatched bases: 4.

This clone was picked up a small number of times. The chain carries TRBV9 and TRBJ2-7; the match to TRBD1 covers 9 bases. This CDR3 spans 14 amino acids. Germline V gene sequence: CDR1 SGDLS, CDR2 YYNGEE. The V segment lost 2 bases and the J segment 3 bases; nucleotides outside the gene matches: 3. CDR3 protein: CASSVTGGYYEQYF. In nucleotides, the CDR3 is TGTGCCAGCAGCGTGACAGGGGGATACTACGAGCAGTACTTC. The whole variable domain, filled in from reference TRBV9 and TRBJ2-7, reads DSGVTQTPKHLITATGQRVTLRCSPRSGDLSVYWYQQSLDQGLQFLIQYYNGEERAKGNILERFSAQQFPDLHSELNLSSLELGDSALYFCASSVTGGYYEQYFGPGTRLTVT.

This chain uses TRBV5-4 with TRBJ2-5, with D tentatively TRBD2 (7 bases). This CDR3 region has 17 residues. Between the trimmed V and J ends, which lost 0 bases and 1 base, there was a span of 16 bases. CDR1 and CDR2 (germline): SGHNT, YYREEE (reference sequence). CDR3 sequence (DNA): TGTGCCAGCAGCTTGGGTGGCAAGGGGGGGGTCCAAGAGACCCAGTACTTC. It yields the protein CASSLGGKGGVQETQYF.